This TCR beta chain was retrieved from a study of tissue T cells after allogeneic stem cell transplantation. Time point: mouse harvest day 14 after allogeneic transplant. Mouse grafts combined 10^7 T-cell-depleted bone marrow cells with 10^6 splenic CD5+ T cells. With respect to this clone: The genes and germline here are from mouse. The missing CDR3 end, 1 residue past where the read stops, is filled in from the germline J gene.

Profiling relied on immunoSEQ multiplex PCR, and the TCRdb table lists in-frame clones only, not all of them. This sample has several thousand clones, with roughly 38% found just once. The CDR3 runs 13 residues. Deletions cut 1 base from V and 5 bases from J, with 6 bases between. Germline-derived CDR1 and CDR2 are SGHND and FRSKSL. This rearrangement joins TRBV15 to TRBJ1-5; D is unresolved. Sequencing input: skin. The sequence was obtained from a female BALB/c mouse given C57BL/6 T cells with graft-versus-host disease after an allogeneic hematopoietic cell transplant. This CDR3 is CASSLDRYQAPLF. CDR3 bases read: TGTGCCAGCAGTTTAGACAGATACCAGGCTCCGCTT.